This is a list of T cell receptor beta chains from one sample in a study of blood T cells in healthy people across ages. Via MiXCR, TCRdb re-called the 5' RACE reads, giving one row per CDR3 protein. The sample comprises hundreds of thousands of distinct CDR3 sequences, approximately 50% of which are singletons, and 25% to 35% rests with the top ten. Sequencing was done on a sample of blood. These receptors came from a woman between 55 and 75 years old in good health. CDR3s include the opening cysteine and the closing phenylalanine or tryptophan. The order of the fields is clone size, V gene, D gene, J gene, CDR3 protein, CDR3 DNA. A D gene is named only where the DNA matches it firmly. The listing skips clone size in some rows; elsewhere it reads once, few, many or a size class.

>NA|TRBV12-3/TRBV12-4|TRBD2|TRBJ2-5
CASSQRAQVVAGPRETQYF
TGTGCCAGCAGTCAAAGAGCCCAGGTGGTAGCGGGACCCCGGGAGACCCAGTACTTC
>NA|TRBV6-2/TRBV6-3|NA|TRBJ1-5
CSSNPGDYSNQPQHF
TGTTCCAGCAACCCAGGGGATTACAGCAATCAGCCCCAGCATTTT
>NA|TRBV6-5|TRBD2|TRBJ2-5
CASSSAGVGQETQYF
TGTGCCAGCAGTTCAGCGGGAGTAGGCCAAGAGACCCAGTACTTC
>few|TRBV6-2/TRBV6-3|NA|TRBJ2-1
CASSSTGLGHNEQFF
TGTGCCAGCAGCTCAACGGGGTTGGGGCACAATGAGCAGTTCTTC
>once|TRBV7-3|TRBD2|TRBJ2-1
CASSLGGGSFNEQFF
TGTGCCAGCAGCTTGGGGGGAGGGTCGTTCAATGAGCAGTTCTTC
>NA|TRBV11-2|TRBD2|TRBJ2-7
CASSPLAGAYEQYF
TGTGCCAGCAGTCCGCTAGCGGGAGCCTACGAGCAGTACTTC
>NA|TRBV7-2|NA|TRBJ1-1
CASSLAATKSNTEAFF
TGTGCCAGCAGCTTAGCGGCCACTAAGTCGAACACTGAAGCTTTCTTT
>few|TRBV29-1|NA|TRBJ2-7
CSVVGGKTYEQYF
TGCAGCGTTGTAGGGGGGAAAACCTACGAGCAGTACTTC
>NA|TRBV21-1|NA|TRBJ2-7
CASSKDVSGTYEQYF
TGTGCCAGCAGCAAAGATGTTAGCGGAACCTACGAGCAGTACTTC
>NA|TRBV20-1|NA|TRBJ2-7
CSAPLQGYEQYF
TGCAGTGCCCCTCTACAGGGATACGAGCAGTACTTC
>NA|TRBV15|TRBD2|TRBJ2-6
CATSNGLAGNGLSGANVLTF
TGTGCCACCAGCAACGGACTAGCGGGAAATGGGCTCTCTGGGGCCAACGTCCTGACTTTC
>NA|TRBV20-1|NA|TRBJ2-7
CSAIRGPYEQYF
TGCAGTGCCATTCGGGGCCCCTACGAGCAGTACTTC
>NA|TRBV20-1|NA|TRBJ1-1
CSARDLRGGIVGNEAFF
TGCAGTGCTAGAGATCTTAGAGGGGGGATTGTCGGTAATGAAGCTTTCTTT
>NA|TRBV5-1|TRBD1|TRBJ2-1
CASSTPGQGAVGSYNEQFF
TGCGCCAGCAGCACACCGGGACAGGGGGCAGTTGGCTCCTACAATGAGCAGTTCTTC
>few|TRBV20-1|TRBD1|TRBJ2-5
CSAGDRGETQYF
TGCAGTGCTGGGGACAGGGGTGAGACCCAGTACTTC
>NA|TRBV2|TRBD2|TRBJ2-1
CASSGGGGSYSNEQFF
TGTGCCAGCAGTGGCGGTGGCGGGAGCTACTCCAATGAGCAGTTCTTC
>NA|TRBV29-1|TRBD2|TRBJ2-5
CSVVRLAGARETQYF
TGCAGCGTTGTTAGACTAGCGGGAGCTCGAGAGACCCAGTACTTC
>few|TRBV27|TRBD1|TRBJ1-2
CASSPLRGLGYTF
TGTGCCAGCAGTCCACTCAGGGGGCTTGGCTACACCTTC
>once|TRBV5-5|NA|TRBJ2-2
CASSFRDGKNTGELFF
TGTGCCAGCAGCTTTCGGGACGGGAAAAACACCGGGGAGCTGTTTTTT
>NA|TRBV29-1|NA|TRBJ2-1
CSVGDYEQFF
TGCAGCGTTGGCGACTATGAGCAGTTCTTC
>NA|TRBV7-2|NA|TRBJ2-3
CASSLSPGRGADTQYF
TGTGCCAGCAGCTTATCCCCGGGAAGGGGGGCAGATACGCAGTATTTT
>NA|TRBV29-1|NA|TRBJ1-1
CSVAGGPNTEAFF
TGCAGCGTCGCGGGAGGGCCCAACACTGAAGCTTTCTTT
>NA|TRBV4-1|NA|TRBJ2-1
CASSQEASAVYNEQFF
TGCGCCAGCAGCCAAGAGGCTAGCGCCGTCTACAATGAGCAGTTCTTC
>NA|TRBV5-4|NA|TRBJ1-1
CASSLPGAQGVNTEAFF
TGTGCCAGCAGCTTGCCAGGGGCCCAAGGGGTGAACACTGAAGCTTTCTTT
>few|TRBV4-2|NA|TRBJ1-2
CASSQESLFLYGYTF
TGTGCCAGCAGCCAAGAGTCCCTTTTTCTCTATGGCTACACCTTC
>NA|TRBV25-1|NA|TRBJ1-1
CASSDTPAGTEAFF
TGTGCCAGCAGCGACACCCCGGCGGGCACTGAAGCTTTCTTT